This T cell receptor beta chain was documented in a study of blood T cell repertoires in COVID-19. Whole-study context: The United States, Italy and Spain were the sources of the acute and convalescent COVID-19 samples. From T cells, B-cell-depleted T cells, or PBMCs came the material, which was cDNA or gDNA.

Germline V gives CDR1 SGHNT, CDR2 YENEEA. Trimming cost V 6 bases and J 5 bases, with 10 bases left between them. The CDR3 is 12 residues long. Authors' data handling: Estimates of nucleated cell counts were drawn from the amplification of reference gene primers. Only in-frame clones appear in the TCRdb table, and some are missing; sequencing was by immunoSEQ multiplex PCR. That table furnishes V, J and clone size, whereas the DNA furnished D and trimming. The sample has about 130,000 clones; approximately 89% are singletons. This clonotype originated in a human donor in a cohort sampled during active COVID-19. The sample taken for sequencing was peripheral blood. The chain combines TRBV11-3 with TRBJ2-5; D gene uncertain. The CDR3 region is CASRWNGETQYF. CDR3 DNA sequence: TGTGCCAGCAGGTGGAACGGGGAGACCCAGTACTTC.